This T cell receptor (beta chain) was recorded in a study of Graves' ophthalmopathy and Graves' hyperthyroidism. This clonotype showed up many times. The antigen remains unidentified. The authors amplified TCR beta CDR3 regions from RNA transcripts. HTBI primers served in a first-round RT-PCR, which a second-round multiplex PCR followed. TCRdb called the multiplex PCR reads again in MiXCR, with one record for every CDR3 protein. The table lists approximately 500,000 distinct CDR3 sequences, around 14% of them singletons, with about 10% in the top ten. The diagnostic workup employed clinical symptoms, serum thyroxine, TRAb, thyroid ultrasound and orbital computed tomography. Study-level results: A model built from 13 signatures distinguished ophthalmopathy from stable hyperthyroidism with about 86% sensitivity and around 78% specificity.

The germline V gene encodes CDR1 SEHNR and CDR2 FQNEAQ (reference sequence). Trimming shortened V by 5 bases and J by 3 bases, and 16 bases separated the two germline ends. CDR3 length: 15 amino acids. Sequencing was done on a sample of blood. This sequence originates from a woman in her 30s with Graves' ophthalmopathy. The chain couples TRBV7-9 to TRBJ1-2, with D possibly being TRBD1 (6 bases). The CDR3 reads CASSGQQGLYYGYTF. The CDR3 DNA reads TGTGCCAGCAGCGGTCAACAGGGTCTCTACTATGGCTACACCTTC. The full variable domain, its missing parts supplied by reference TRBV7-9 and TRBJ1-2, is DTGVSQNPRHKITKRGQNVTFRCDPISEHNRLYWYRQTLGQGPEFLTYFQNEAQLEKSRLLSDRFSAERPKGSFSTLEIQRTEQGDSAMYLCASSGQQGLYYGYTFGSGTRLTVV.